This T cell receptor beta chain originates from a study of neurological immune-mediated disorders. TCRdb passed the 5' RACE reads through MiXCR, listing each CDR3 protein once. The sample has 45,000 to 60,000 distinct CDR3 sequences; around 2.3% are singletons. This clonotype was seen at least ten times. The source material was PBMCs. The TCR was taken from a man between 45 and 60 years old with multiple sclerosis.

This CDR3 reads CASKYRDSAAEKLFF. DNA for the CDR3: TGTGCCAGCAAATACCGGGACAGTGCCGCCGAAAAACTGTTTTTT. The V gene is TRBV28, the J gene TRBJ1-4; 7 bases fit TRBD1. The CDR3 contains 15 residues. J gave up 8 bases and V 7 bases, and 13 bases lay outside the gene matches. Germline CDR1 is MDHEN and CDR2 is SYDVKM.